A selection of T cell receptor beta chains follows, all from one sample in a study of PD-1 blockade in mismatch repair-deficient tumors. This table comes from immunoSEQ multiplex PCR, and its TCRdb copy is limited to in-frame clones, with some not included. This sample has about 14,000 clones; about 86% occur once, and the top ten carry 4.6%. No antigen is known for these receptors. The sample in question was cells cultured in vitro, obtained from a patient treated with pembrolizumab. These TCRs come from an adult with mismatch repair-deficient cancer. The CDR3 runs from the conserved cysteine through the conserved F or W. Each record gives: clone size, J gene, V gene, D gene, CDR3 protein, CDR3 DNA. The D gene is left open where the match is weak. Only some rows state a clone size, as once, few, many or a class for expanded clones.

size: NA; J: TRBJ1-2; V: TRBV28; D: TRBD1; CDR3: CASRPTLGQGENYGYTF; DNA: TGTGCCAGCAGACCTACCTTGGGACAGGGGGAAAACTATGGCTACACCTTC
size: NA; J: TRBJ2-1; V: TRBV28; D: TRBD2; CDR3: CASSLAAGSGNEQFF; DNA: TGTGCCAGCAGTTTGGCAGCGGGATCTGGTAATGAGCAGTTCTTC
size: once; J: TRBJ2-5; V: TRBV25-1; D: NA; CDR3: CASSDGQETQYF; DNA: TGTGCCAGCAGTGACGGCCAAGAGACCCAGTACTTC
size: NA; J: TRBJ2-1; V: TRBV30; D: TRBD2; CDR3: CAGDYYYNEQFF; DNA: TGTGCCGGGGACTATTACTACAATGAGCAGTTCTTC
size: once; J: TRBJ2-7; V: TRBV7-3; D: TRBD2; CDR3: CASSSGTSGNYEQYF; DNA: TGTGCCAGCAGCTCCGGGACTAGCGGGAACTACGAGCAGTACTTC
size: NA; J: TRBJ1-1; V: TRBV10-3; D: NA; CDR3: CAISESDGNTEAFF; DNA: TGTGCCATCAGTGAGTCTGACGGTAACACTGAAGCTTTCTTT
size: NA; J: TRBJ2-3; V: TRBV25-1; D: TRBD1; CDR3: CASARQGSTDTQYF; DNA: TGTGCCAGCGCCCGACAGGGGAGCACAGATACGCAGTATTTT
size: NA; J: TRBJ2-3; V: TRBV28; D: TRBD2; CDR3: CASSSYVGGRTTDTQYF; DNA: TGTGCCAGCAGTTCCTACGTCGGGGGGAGAACCACAGATACGCAGTATTTT
size: few; J: TRBJ1-1; V: TRBV7-9; D: NA; CDR3: CASSPTGNTEAFF; DNA: TGTGCCAGCAGCCCTACAGGGAACACTGAAGCTTTCTTT
size: NA; J: TRBJ1-6; V: TRBV27; D: NA; CDR3: CASRWAGSNSPLHF; DNA: TGTGCCAGCAGGTGGGCAGGGTCTAATTCACCCCTCCACTTT
size: once; J: TRBJ2-7; V: TRBV9; D: TRBD1; CDR3: CASSPGQAQKQYF; DNA: TGTGCCAGCAGCCCCGGACAGGCTCAAAAGCAGTACTTC
size: NA; J: TRBJ2-5; V: TRBV27; D: TRBD2; CDR3: CASSPQTSGSTETQYF; DNA: TGTGCCAGCAGTCCGCAGACTAGCGGGAGTACTGAGACCCAGTACTTC
size: NA; J: TRBJ2-5; V: TRBV9; D: NA; CDR3: CASSVAPRETQYF; DNA: TGTGCCAGCAGCGTAGCTCCGCGAGAGACCCAGTACTTC
size: NA; J: TRBJ2-3; V: TRBV13; D: NA; CDR3: CASSPKEGPADTQYF; DNA: TGTGCCAGCAGCCCAAAGGAGGGTCCCGCAGATACGCAGTATTTT
size: NA; J: TRBJ1-4; V: TRBV19; D: NA; CDR3: CASSHGDRTNEKLFF; DNA: TGTGCCAGTAGTCATGGGGATAGGACTAATGAAAAACTGTTTTTT
size: NA; J: TRBJ1-5; V: TRBV18; D: NA; CDR3: CASSHRDESDQPQHF; DNA: TGTGCCAGCTCACACAGGGACGAAAGCGATCAGCCCCAGCATTTT
size: NA; J: TRBJ2-7; V: TRBV2; D: TRBD1; CDR3: CASSEAGQGAYEQYF; DNA: TGTGCCAGCAGCGAAGCAGGACAGGGGGCTTACGAGCAGTACTTC
size: NA; J: TRBJ2-3; V: TRBV7-9; D: TRBD1; CDR3: CASSRGTGGTDTQYF; DNA: TGTGCCAGCAGCCGAGGGACAGGGGGGACAGATACGCAGTATTTT
size: NA; J: TRBJ2-1; V: TRBV10-1; D: NA; CDR3: CASSEWSSRHEQFF; DNA: TGCGCCAGCAGTGAATGGTCTAGCAGGCATGAGCAGTTCTTC
size: NA; J: TRBJ2-7; V: TRBV6-5; D: NA; CDR3: CASRPGTNYEQYF; DNA: TGTGCCAGCAGACCAGGGACAAACTACGAGCAGTACTTC